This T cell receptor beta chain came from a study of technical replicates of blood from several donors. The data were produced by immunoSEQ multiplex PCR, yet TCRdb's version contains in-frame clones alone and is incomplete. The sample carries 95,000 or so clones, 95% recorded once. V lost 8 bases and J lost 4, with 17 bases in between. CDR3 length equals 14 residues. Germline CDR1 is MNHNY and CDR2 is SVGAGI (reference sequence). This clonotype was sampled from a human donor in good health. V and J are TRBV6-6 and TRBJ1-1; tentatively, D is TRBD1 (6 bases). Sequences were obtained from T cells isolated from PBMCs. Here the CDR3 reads CASAYEGGATEAFF. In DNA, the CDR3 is TGTGCCAGCGCGTACGAGGGGGGGGCCACTGAAGCTTTCTTT.